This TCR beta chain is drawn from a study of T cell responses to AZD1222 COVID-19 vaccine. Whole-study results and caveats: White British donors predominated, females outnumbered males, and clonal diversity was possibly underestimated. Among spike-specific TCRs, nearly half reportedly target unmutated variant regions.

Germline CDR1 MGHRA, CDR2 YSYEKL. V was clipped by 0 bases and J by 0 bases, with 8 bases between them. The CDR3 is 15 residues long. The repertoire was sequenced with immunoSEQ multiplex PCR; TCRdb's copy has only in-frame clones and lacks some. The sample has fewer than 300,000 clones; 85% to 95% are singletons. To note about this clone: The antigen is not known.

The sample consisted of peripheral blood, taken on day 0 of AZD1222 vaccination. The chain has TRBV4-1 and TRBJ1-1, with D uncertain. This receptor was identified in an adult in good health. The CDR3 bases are TGCGCCAGCAGCCAAGAGGAGGCCATGAACACTGAAGCTTTCTTT. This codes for CASSQEEAMNTEAFF.